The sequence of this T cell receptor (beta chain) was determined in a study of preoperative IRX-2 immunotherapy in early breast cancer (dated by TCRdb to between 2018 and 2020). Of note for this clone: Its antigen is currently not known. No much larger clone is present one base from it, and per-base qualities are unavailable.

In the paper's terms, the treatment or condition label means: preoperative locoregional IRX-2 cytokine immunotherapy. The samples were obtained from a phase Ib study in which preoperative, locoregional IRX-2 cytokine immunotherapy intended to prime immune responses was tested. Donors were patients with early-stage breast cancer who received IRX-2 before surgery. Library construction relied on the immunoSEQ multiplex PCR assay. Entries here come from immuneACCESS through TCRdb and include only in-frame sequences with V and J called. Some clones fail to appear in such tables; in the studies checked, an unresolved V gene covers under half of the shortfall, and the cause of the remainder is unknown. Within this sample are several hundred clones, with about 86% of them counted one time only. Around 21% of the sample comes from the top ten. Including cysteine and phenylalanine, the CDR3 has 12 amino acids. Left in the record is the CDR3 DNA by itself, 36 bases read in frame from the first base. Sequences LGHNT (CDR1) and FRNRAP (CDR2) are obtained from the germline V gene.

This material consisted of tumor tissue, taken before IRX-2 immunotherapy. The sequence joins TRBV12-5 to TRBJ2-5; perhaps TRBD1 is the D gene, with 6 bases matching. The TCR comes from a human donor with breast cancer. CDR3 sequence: CASKDRQETQYF. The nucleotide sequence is TGTGCCAGCAAGGACAGACAAGAGACCCAGTACTTC.